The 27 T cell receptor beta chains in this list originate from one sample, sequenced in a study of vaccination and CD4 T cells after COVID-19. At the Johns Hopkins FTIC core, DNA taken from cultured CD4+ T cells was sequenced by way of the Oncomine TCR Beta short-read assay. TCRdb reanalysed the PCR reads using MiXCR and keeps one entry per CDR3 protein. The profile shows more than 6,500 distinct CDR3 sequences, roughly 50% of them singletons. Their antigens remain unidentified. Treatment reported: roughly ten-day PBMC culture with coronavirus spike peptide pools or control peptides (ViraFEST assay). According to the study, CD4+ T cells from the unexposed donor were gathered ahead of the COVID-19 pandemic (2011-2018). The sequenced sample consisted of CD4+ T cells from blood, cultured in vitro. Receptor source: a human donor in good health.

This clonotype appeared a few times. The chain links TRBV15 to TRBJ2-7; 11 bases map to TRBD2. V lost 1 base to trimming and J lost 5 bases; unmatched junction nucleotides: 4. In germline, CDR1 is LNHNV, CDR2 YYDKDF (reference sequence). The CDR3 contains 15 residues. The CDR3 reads CATSRGGTSGDEQYF. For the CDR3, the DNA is TGTGCCACCAGCAGAGGAGGGACTAGCGGAGACGAGCAGTACTTC.

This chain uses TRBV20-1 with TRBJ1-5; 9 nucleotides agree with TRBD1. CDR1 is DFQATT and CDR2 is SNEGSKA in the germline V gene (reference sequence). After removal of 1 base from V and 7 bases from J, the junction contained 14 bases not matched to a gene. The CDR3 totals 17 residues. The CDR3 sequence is CSARVASKQGAPQPQHF. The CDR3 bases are TGCAGTGCTAGAGTCGCGAGCAAACAGGGGGCTCCACAGCCCCAGCATTTT.

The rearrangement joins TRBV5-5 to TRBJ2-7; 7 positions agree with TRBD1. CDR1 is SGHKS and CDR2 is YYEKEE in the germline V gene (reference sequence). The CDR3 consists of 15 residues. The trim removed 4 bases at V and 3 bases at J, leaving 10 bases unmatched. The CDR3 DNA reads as TGTGCCAGCAGCGCCCCCGAGGGGGCTGTCTACGAGCAGTACTTC. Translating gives CASSAPEGAVYEQYF.

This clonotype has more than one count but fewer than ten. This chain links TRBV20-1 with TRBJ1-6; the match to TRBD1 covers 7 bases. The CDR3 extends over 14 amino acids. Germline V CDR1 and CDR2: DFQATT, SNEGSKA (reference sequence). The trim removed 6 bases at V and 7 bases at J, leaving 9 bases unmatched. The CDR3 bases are TGCAGTGCCGACAGGGAGACGAGGAATTCACCCCTCCACTTT. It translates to CSADRETRNSPLHF.

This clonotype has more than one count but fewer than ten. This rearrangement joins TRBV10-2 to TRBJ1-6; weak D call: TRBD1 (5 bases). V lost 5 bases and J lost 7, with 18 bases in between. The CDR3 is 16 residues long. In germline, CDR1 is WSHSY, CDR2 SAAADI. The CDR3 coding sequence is TGCGCCAGCAGTTTAACCCGGGACCCGGGAAATTCACCCCTCCACTTT. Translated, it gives CASSLTRDPGNSPLHF.

As DNA, the CDR3 is TGTGCCAGCCGCGTCGTAGGGGTGGGCACCGGGGAGCTGTTTTTT. Its protein is CASRVVGVGTGELFF. The chain has TRBV7-9 and TRBJ2-2; TRBD1 is a possible D gene (5 bases). CDR3 length: 15 residues. Germline V gene data show CDR1 as SEHNR and CDR2 as FQNEAQ (reference sequence). With 8 bases removed from V and 4 bases from J, the gap between germline ends came to 17 bases. Together with reference TRBV7-9 and TRBJ2-2, the CDR3 gives the full variable domain: DTGVSQNPRHKITKRGQNVTFRCDPISEHNRLYWYRQTLGQGPEFLTYFQNEAQLEKSRLLSDRFSAERPKGSFSTLEIQRTEQGDSAMYLCASRVVGVGTGELFFGEGSRLTVL.

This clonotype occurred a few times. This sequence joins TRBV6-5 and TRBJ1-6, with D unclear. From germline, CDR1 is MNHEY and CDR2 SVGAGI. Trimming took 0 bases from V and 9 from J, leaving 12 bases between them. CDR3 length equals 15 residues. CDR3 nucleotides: TGTGCCAGCAGTTACTCGTTGGGATTTAGTTCACCCCTCCACTTT. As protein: CASSYSLGFSSPLHF.

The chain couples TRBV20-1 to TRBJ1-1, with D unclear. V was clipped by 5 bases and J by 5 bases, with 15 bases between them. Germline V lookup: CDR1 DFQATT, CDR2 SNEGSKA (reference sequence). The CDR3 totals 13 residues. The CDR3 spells CSAAPGRITEAFF. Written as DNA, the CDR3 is TGCAGTGCTGCGCCCGGAAGGATAACTGAAGCTTTCTTT.

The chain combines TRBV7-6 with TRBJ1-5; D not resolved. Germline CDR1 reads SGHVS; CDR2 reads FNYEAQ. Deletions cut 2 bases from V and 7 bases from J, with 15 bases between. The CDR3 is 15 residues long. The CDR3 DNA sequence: TGTGCCAGCAGCTTATCTTCTGGTCCGGCGCAGCCCCAGCATTTT. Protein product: CASSLSSGPAQPQHF.

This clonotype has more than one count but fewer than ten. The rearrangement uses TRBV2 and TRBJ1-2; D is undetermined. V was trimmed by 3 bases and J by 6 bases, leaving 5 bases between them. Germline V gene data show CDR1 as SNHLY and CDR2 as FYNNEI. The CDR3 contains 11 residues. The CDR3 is CASSEWNGYTF. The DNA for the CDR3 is TGTGCCAGCAGTGAGTGGAATGGCTACACCTTC.

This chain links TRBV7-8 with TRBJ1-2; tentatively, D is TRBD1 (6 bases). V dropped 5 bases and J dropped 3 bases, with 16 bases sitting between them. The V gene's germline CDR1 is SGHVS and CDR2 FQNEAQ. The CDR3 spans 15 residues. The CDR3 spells CASSPGAGVYYGYTF. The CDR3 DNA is TGTGCCAGCAGCCCAGGTGCAGGGGTGTACTATGGCTACACCTTC. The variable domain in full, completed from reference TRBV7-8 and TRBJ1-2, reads GAGVSQSPRYKVAKRGQDVALRCDPISGHVSLFWYQQALGQGPEFLTYFQNEAQLDKSGLPSDRFFAERPEGSVSTLKIQRTQQEDSAVYLCASSPGAGVYYGYTFGSGTRLTVV.

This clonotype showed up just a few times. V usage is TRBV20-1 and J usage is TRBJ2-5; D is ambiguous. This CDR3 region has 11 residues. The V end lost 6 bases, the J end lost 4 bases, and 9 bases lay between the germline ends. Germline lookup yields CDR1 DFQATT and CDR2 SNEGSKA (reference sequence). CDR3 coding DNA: TGCAGTGCGGCCTCGGGAGAGACCCAGTACTTC. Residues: CSAASGETQYF.

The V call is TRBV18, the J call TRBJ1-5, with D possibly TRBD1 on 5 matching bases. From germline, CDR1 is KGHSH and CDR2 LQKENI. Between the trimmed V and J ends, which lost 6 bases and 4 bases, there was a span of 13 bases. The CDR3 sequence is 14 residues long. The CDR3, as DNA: TGTGCCAGCTCCCCCGGGGCGGGGAATCAGCCCCAGCATTTT. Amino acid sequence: CASSPGAGNQPQHF.

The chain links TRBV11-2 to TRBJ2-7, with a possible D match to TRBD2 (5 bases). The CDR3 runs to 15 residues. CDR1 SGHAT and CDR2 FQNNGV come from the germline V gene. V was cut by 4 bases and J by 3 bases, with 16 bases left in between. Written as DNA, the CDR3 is TGTGCCAGCAGCTCCCTGCGGATTAGCGTCTACGAGCAGTACTTC. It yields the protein CASSSLRISVYEQYF.

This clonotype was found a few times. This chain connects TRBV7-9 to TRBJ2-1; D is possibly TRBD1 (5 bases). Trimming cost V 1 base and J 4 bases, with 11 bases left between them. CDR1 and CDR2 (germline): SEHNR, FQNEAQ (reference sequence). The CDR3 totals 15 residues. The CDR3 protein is CASSLDGRDYNEQFF. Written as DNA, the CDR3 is TGTGCCAGCAGCTTAGACGGCAGGGATTACAATGAGCAGTTCTTC.

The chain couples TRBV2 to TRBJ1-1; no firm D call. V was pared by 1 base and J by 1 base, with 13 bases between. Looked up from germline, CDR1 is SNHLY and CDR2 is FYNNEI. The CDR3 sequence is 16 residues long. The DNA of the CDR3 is TGTGCCAGCAGTGAAGACGGGCTGGTATGGAACACTGAAGCTTTCTTT. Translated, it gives CASSEDGLVWNTEAFF. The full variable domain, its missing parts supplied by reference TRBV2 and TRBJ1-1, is EPEVTQTPSHQVTQMGQEVILRCVPISNHLYFYWYRQILGQKVEFLVSFYNNEISEKSEIFDDQFSVERPDGSNFTLKIRSTKLEDSAMYFCASSEDGLVWNTEAFFGQGTRLTVV.

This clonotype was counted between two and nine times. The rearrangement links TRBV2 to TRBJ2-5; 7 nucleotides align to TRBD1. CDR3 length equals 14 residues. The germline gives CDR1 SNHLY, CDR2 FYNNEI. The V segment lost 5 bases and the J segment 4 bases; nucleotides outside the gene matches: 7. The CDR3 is CASSPNRGGETQYF. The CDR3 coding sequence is TGTGCCAGCAGTCCCAACAGGGGTGGAGAGACCCAGTACTTC.

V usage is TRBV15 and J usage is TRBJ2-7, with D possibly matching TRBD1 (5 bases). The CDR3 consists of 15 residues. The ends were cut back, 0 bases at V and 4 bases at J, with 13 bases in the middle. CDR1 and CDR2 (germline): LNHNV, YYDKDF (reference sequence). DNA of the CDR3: TGTGCCACCAGCAGAGATAGGGGCAGGGTATACGAGCAGTACTTC. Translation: CATSRDRGRVYEQYF.

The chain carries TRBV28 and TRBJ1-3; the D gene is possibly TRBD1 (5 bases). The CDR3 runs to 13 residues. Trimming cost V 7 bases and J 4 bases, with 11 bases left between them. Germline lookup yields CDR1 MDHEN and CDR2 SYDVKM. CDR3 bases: TGTGCCAGCATTGACAGTCGGGGAAACACCATATATTTT. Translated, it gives CASIDSRGNTIYF.

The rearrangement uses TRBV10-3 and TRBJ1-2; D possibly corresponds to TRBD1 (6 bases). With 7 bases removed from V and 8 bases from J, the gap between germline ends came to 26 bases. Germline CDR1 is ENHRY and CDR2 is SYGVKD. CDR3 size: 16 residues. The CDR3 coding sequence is TGTGCCATCAAGGGGACAACTACAAGGAGCCTTGCCGGCTACACCTTC. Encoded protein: CAIKGTTTRSLAGYTF.

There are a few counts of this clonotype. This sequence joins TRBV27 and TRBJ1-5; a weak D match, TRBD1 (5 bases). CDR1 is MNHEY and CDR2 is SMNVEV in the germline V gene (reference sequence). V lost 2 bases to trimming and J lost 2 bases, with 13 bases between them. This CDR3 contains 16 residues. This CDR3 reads CASSLGWGNRNQPQHF. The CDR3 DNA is TGTGCCAGCAGTTTAGGATGGGGGAACCGCAATCAGCCCCAGCATTTT.

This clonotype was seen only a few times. CDR3 residues: CASSLTGLYEQYF. CDR3 nucleotide sequence: TGTGCCAGCAGCTTAACGGGGTTGTACGAGCAGTACTTC. V gene TRBV7-9 combines with J gene TRBJ2-7, with TRBD2 as a possible D gene (5 bases). The CDR3 sequence is 13 residues long. V shed 2 bases and J shed 4 bases, with 9 bases lying between them. CDR1 is SEHNR and CDR2 is FQNEAQ in the germline V gene (reference sequence).

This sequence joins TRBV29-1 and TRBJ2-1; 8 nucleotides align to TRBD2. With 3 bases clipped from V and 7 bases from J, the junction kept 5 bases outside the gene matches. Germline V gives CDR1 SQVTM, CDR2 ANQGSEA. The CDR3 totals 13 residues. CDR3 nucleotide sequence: TGCAGCGTTGACCGGGGGGGCTGGAATGAGCAGTTCTTC. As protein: CSVDRGGWNEQFF.

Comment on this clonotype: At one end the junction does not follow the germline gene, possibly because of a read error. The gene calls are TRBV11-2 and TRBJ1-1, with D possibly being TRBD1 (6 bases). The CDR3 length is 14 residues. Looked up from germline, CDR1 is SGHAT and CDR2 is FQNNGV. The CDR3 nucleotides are TGTGCCAGCAGCCCCCCGGGGAGGGACACTGAGGCTTTCTTT. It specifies CASSPPGRDTEAFF.

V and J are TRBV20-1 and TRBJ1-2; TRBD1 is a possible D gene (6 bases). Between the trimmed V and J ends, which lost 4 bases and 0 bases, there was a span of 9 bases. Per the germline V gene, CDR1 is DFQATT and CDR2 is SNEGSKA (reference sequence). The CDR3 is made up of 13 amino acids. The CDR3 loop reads CSATRDTNYGYTF. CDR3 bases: TGCAGTGCTACGCGGGACACTAACTATGGCTACACCTTC.

CDR3 in DNA: TGTGCCAGCAGTCCGCAGGGGGCAGGCGGAGCTTTCTTT. Residues: CASSPQGAGGAFF. This chain uses TRBV6-1 with TRBJ1-1; 8 bases fit TRBD1. CDR1 and CDR2 from the germline V gene are MNHNS and SASEGT. The CDR3 extends over 13 amino acids. V lost 5 bases and J lost 10; bases outside the gene matches: 9.

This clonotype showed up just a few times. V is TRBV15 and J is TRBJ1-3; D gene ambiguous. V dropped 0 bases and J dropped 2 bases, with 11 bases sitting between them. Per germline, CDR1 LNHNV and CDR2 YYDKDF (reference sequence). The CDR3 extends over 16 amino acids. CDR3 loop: CATSRDAGLTGNTIYF. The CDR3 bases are TGTGCCACCAGCAGAGACGCAGGACTCACTGGAAACACCATATATTTT.